This TCR beta chain was obtained from a study of sequential checkpoint blockade in melanoma. This CDR3 spans 14 amino acids. Looked up from germline, CDR1 is GTSNPN and CDR2 is SVGIG (reference sequence). The junction had 5 bases not matched to a gene; V was cut back by 7 bases and J by 1 base. Profiling relied on immunoSEQ multiplex PCR, and the TCRdb table lists in-frame clones only, not all of them. The profile covers 31,000 or so clones, with about 88% appearing a single time and roughly a fifth taken by the ten largest. As to treatment: randomized to nivolumab then ipilimumab (arm A) or the reverse (arm B). PBMC sorting kept live CD3+CD8+ cells without CD19 or CD56.

V and J are TRBV30 and TRBJ2-2; 8 nucleotides match TRBD1. The origin of this receptor is a human donor with melanoma. Source: CD8+ T cells sorted from blood (inferred from file names), taken from a patient given nivolumab and ipilimumab in sequence. In nucleotides, the CDR3 is TGTGCCTTATCAGACAGGGGGAACACCGGGGAGCTGTTTTTT. Translated: CALSDRGNTGELFF.